These T cell receptor beta chains were read from a single sample in a study of shared clonotypes between healthy human individuals. Sequencing was performed with immunoSEQ multiplex PCR; in TCRdb, only in-frame clones are kept and a portion is missing. There are about 1.1 million clones in the sample; about 84% occur only once, and 0.61% lies in the top ten. Sequencing was performed on memory CD4+ T cells from PBMCs. The receptor source for this set is a man younger than 35 in good health. Some clones in this sample may be carry-over from other donors' samples. CDR3s include the opening cysteine and the closing phenylalanine or tryptophan. The order of the fields is D gene, V gene, J gene, clone size, CDR3 DNA, CDR3 protein. A D gene is named only where the DNA matches it firmly. Where a row states a size, it is once, few, many or the class of an expanded clone; other rows omit it.

>TRBD1|TRBV6-1|TRBJ1-2|-
TGTGCCAGCAGGGCGGGGACAGGGGAAGGCTATGGCTACACCTTC
CASRAGTGEGYGYTF
>-|TRBV7-2|TRBJ2-1|-
TGTGCCAGCAGCTTCCCCCGGGCAGGCACCAATAATGAGCAGTTCTTC
CASSFPRAGTNNEQFF
>-|TRBV2|TRBJ1-4|-
TGTGCCAGCAGGGTCCTTGGAAAACTGTTTTTT
CASRVLGKLFF
>-|TRBV18|TRBJ1-2|-
TGTGCCAGCTCACCGAGTAACTATGGCTACACCTTC
CASSPSNYGYTF
>TRBD1|TRBV29-1|TRBJ2-5|-
TGCAGCGTTACTACCGGACAGGCCCAAGAGACCCAGTACTTC
CSVTTGQAQETQYF
>-|TRBV14|TRBJ2-2|few
TGTGCCAGCAGCCCCACAGGCGGGACTGGGGAGCTGTTTTTT
CASSPTGGTGELFF
>TRBD1|TRBV5-5|TRBJ1-5|-
TGTGCCAGCAGCTCCCGGGACAGGGGATCGGGCAATCAGCCCCAGCATTTT
CASSSRDRGSGNQPQHF
>TRBD2|TRBV29-1|TRBJ2-3|-
TGCAGCTCGACTGGGACTAGCGGGAGAATCTCAGATACGCAGTATTTT
CSSTGTSGRISDTQYF
>TRBD1|TRBV5-6|TRBJ2-5|-
TGTGCCAGCAGCTGGGACAGGGGCGTAGAGACCCAGTACTTC
CASSWDRGVETQYF
>-|TRBV5-1|TRBJ2-3|-
TGCGCCAGCAGCTTGATGGGGGAAGACACAGATACGCAGTATTTT
CASSLMGEDTDTQYF
>TRBD2|TRBV5-8|TRBJ2-3|-
TGTGCCAGCAGCTGGGGGGGACTAGTGCGCACAGATACGCAGTATTTT
CASSWGGLVRTDTQYF
>TRBD1|TRBV9|TRBJ2-2|-
TGTGCCAGCAGCCCAAGGACAGGGGCCACCGGGGAGCTGTTTTTT
CASSPRTGATGELFF
>-|TRBV28|TRBJ2-3|-
TGTGCCAGCAGTTTTGACCCTAGCACAGATACGCAGTATTTT
CASSFDPSTDTQYF
>-|TRBV6-5|TRBJ1-2|-
TGTGCCTGCCGGCTCCAGGACAATGGCTACACCTTC
CACRLQDNGYTF